This T cell receptor (beta chain) came from a study of OX40 agonist ivuxolimab in advanced cancers. At the level of the study: Treatment received earlier with anti-PD-1, anti-PD-L1 or anti-CTLA-4 agents was allowed, and under 50% had some. Study-wide results and limits: Part of the nonresponder group also had normalized T-cell clonal expansion that was low. Clonal expansion among partial responders at 0.1-3.0 mg/kg ranked near the lowest. CD8+ T cells (on average) carried more expanded clones than CD4+ T cells.

TCRdb's copy holds only in-frame clones and misses some; the assay was immunoSEQ multiplex PCR. Here the sample spans around 70,000 clones, 85% being singletons. As regards this clone: The antigen is undetermined.

V gave up 1 base and J gave up 2 bases, with 2 bases separating them. The CDR3 totals 12 residues. Germline V gene sequence: CDR1 SGHRS, CDR2 YFSETQ. The source of this sequence is an adult with an advanced solid tumor such as melanoma, head and neck, liver or kidney cancer. The material was CD4+ or CD8+ T cells sorted from blood, obtained in a trial of the OX40 agonist ivuxolimab. This chain uses TRBV5-1 with TRBJ2-3, with D unclear. The CDR3 coding sequence is TGCGCCAGCAGCTTGCACACAGATACGCAGTATTTT. Amino acid sequence: CASSLHTDTQYF.